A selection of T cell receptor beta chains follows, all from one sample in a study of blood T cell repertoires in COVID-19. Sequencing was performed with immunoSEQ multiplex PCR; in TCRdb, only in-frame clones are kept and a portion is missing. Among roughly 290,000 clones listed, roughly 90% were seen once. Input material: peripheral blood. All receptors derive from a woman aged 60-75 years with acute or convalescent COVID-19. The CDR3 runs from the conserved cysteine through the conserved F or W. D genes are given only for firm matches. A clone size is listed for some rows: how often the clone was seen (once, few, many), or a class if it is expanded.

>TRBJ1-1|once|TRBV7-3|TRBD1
CASSFGDRGNTEAFF
TGTGCCAGCAGCTTCGGGGACAGGGGTAACACTGAAGCTTTCTTT
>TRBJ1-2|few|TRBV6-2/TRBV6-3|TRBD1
CASSGQGVGYGYTF
TGTGCCAGCAGCGGACAGGGTGTCGGGTATGGCTACACCTTC
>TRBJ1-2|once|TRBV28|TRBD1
CASLGTGGERYGYTF
TGTGCCAGCCTCGGGACAGGGGGCGAGCGCTATGGCTACACCTTC
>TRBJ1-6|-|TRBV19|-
CASRGQISSPLHF
TGTGCCAGTAGAGGACAAATCAGCTCACCCCTCCACTTT
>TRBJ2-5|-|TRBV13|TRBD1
CASSPTGYQETQYF
TGTGCCAGCAGCCCGACAGGGTACCAAGAGACCCAGTACTTC
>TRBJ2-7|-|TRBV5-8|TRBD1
CASSRATGSKGYEQYF
TGTGCCAGCAGCAGGGCGACAGGGTCGAAAGGGTACGAGCAGTACTTC
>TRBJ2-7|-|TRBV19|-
CASRSLQGYEQYF
TGTGCCAGTAGATCTCTCCAGGGGTACGAGCAGTACTTC
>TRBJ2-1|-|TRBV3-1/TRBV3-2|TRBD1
CASSQFQAGGNEQFF
TGTGCCAGCAGCCAGTTCCAAGCAGGGGGCAATGAGCAGTTCTTC
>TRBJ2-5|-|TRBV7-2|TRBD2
CASSLRTAGAETQYF
TGTGCCAGCAGCTTGAGGACAGCGGGAGCAGAGACCCAGTACTTC
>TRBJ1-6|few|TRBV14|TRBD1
CASSQDRGRSPLHF
TGTGCCAGCAGCCAAGACAGGGGGCGGTCACCCCTCCACTTT
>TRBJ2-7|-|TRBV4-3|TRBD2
CASSQGAGGSHEQYF
TGCGCCAGCAGCCAAGGGGCGGGAGGAAGTCACGAGCAGTACTTC
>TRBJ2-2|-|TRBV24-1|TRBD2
CATAGTSGMNTGELFF
TGTGCCACCGCCGGGACTAGCGGGATGAACACCGGGGAGCTGTTTTTT
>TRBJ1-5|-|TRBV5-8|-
CASSSRDGGIKPQHF
TGTGCCAGCAGCTCCAGGGACGGAGGGATAAAGCCCCAGCATTTT
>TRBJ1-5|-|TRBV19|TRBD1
CASSTGTGVNQPQHF
TGTGCCAGTAGTACCGGGACAGGGGTAAATCAGCCCCAGCATTTT
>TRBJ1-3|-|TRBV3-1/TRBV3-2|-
CASSQAGGAVSGNTIYF
TGTGCCAGCAGCCAAGCGGGGGGGGCCGTCTCTGGAAACACCATATATTTT
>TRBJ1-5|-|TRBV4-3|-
CASSQDRGNQPQHF
TGCGCCAGCAGCCAAGACAGGGGCAATCAGCCCCAGCATTTT
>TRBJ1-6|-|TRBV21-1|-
CASSNRQGYSPLHF
TGTGCCAGCAGCAATCGACAGGGGTATTCACCCCTCCACTTT
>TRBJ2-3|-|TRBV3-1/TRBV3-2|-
CASSQDSPPADTQYF
TGTGCCAGCAGCCAAGATAGCCCCCCCGCAGATACGCAGTATTTT
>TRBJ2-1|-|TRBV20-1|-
CSASPLRQSSYNEQFF
TGCAGTGCTAGTCCCTTAAGACAGAGCTCCTACAATGAGCAGTTCTTC
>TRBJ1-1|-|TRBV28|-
CASSLIGTRAFF
TGTGCCAGCAGCCTTATCGGGACAAGGGCTTTCTTT
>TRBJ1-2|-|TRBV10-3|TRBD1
CAIRLGTGYGYTF
TGTGCCATCAGGCTAGGGACAGGCTATGGCTACACCTTC
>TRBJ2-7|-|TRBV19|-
CATKPQTASTSYEQYF
TGTGCCACGAAACCTCAGACAGCGTCAACTTCCTACGAGCAGTACTTC
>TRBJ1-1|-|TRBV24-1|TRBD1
CATSDKQGTRNEAFF
TGTGCCACCAGTGACAAACAGGGGACCCGTAATGAAGCTTTCTTT
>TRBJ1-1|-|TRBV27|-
CASSKQGLGTEAFF
TGTGCCAGCAGTAAACAGGGCCTGGGCACTGAAGCTTTCTTT
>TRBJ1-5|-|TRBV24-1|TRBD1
CATSTGVTQPQHF
TGTGCCACCAGTACAGGGGTCACTCAGCCCCAGCATTTT
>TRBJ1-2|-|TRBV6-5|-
CASSRSRVGGYTF
TGTGCCAGCAGCCGCAGCAGGGTTGGTGGCTACACCTTC
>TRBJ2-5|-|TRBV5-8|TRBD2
CASSYLAGETQYF
TGTGCCAGCAGCTATCTAGCGGGAGAGACCCAGTACTTC
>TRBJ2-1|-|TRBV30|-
CAWSVAGRGYNEQFF
TGTGCCTGGAGTGTCGCAGGTAGGGGATACAATGAGCAGTTCTTC
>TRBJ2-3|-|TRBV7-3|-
CASSPPSEDTQYF
TGTGCCAGCAGCCCCCCAAGCGAAGATACGCAGTATTTT